This TCR beta chain was retrieved from a study of cytomegalovirus exposure and HLA in healthy donors. Whole-study findings and limits: TCR beta sequences reportedly predicted most subjects' HLA-A and HLA-B alleles accurately. Cytomegalovirus status was reportedly diagnosed by the classifier with high sensitivity and specificity. After further analysis at a later stage, 16,951 TCR beta sequences were associated with HLA alleles at 0.05 false discovery rate. Donor immune exposure was known only as CMV serostatus.

60 Vbeta and 13 Jbeta primers were used in PCR. Some clones are missing from TCRdb's copy, which holds only in-frame ones; the method was immunoSEQ multiplex PCR. The repertoire has some 57,000 clones, roughly nine tenths of them found once; the top ten carry around 1.5%. In regard to this clone: What it binds is not known.

The CDR3 runs to 14 residues. V lost 5 bases and J lost 5, with 13 bases in between. Germline values: CDR1 LNHDA, CDR2 SQIVND (reference sequence). The sequence derives from a young man in good health and CMV-seropositive. Sequenced material: PBMCs. This chain joins TRBV19 and TRBJ1-5; D perhaps matches TRBD1 (5 bases). Here the CDR3 DNA reads TGTGCCAGTAGTTTCACCCAGGGCCATCAGCCCCAGCATTTT. Its protein is CASSFTQGHQPQHF.